The 17 T cell receptor beta chains below come from one sample, sequenced in a study of PD-1 blockade in classical Hodgkin lymphoma. The data were produced by immunoSEQ multiplex PCR, yet TCRdb's version contains in-frame clones alone and is incomplete. Here the sample spans 20,000 to 25,000 clones, approximately 71% being singletons. There was relapse after autologous stem cell transplantation in every patient, and there was variation in brentuximab vedotin exposure. The sample here was peripheral blood mononuclear cells (PBMCs), taken at baseline. All receptors derive from a human donor with classical Hodgkin lymphoma.

This chain uses TRBV10-3 with TRBJ1-5, with TRBD1 matching 12 bases. The V gene end was trimmed by 4 bases and the J gene end by 5 bases; junction bases not matched to a gene: 3. The CDR3 consists of 15 residues. Germline CDR1 reads ENHRY; CDR2 reads SYGVKD. The CDR3: CAISGGTGGDQPQHF. CDR3 coding DNA: TGTGCCATCAGTGGAGGGACAGGGGGCGATCAGCCCCAGCATTTT.

Concerning this clone: The same CDR3 also results from other DNA sequences found in this sample. V is TRBV2 and J is TRBJ2-1; the D is unclear. The V end was cut by 7 bases, the J end by 8 bases, with 6 bases between. Germline V lookup: CDR1 SNHLY, CDR2 FYNNEI. This CDR3 comprises 10 residues. CDR3 amino acids: CASTRDEQFF. The CDR3 nucleotides are TGTGCCAGCACCCGGGATGAGCAGTTCTTC.

This clone has a single count. The CDR3 loop is CASSVSGQGRETQYF. CDR3 coding DNA: TGTGCCAGCAGCGTCAGTGGGCAGGGGAGGGAGACCCAGTACTTC. The chain links TRBV28 to TRBJ2-5, with D possibly being TRBD1 or TRBD2 (6 bases each). This CDR3 region has 15 residues. CDR1 MDHEN and CDR2 SYDVKM come from the germline V gene. V was shortened by 6 bases and J by 5 bases, with 19 bases between the two germline ends.

This clone has only a few counts. V usage is TRBV7-9 and J usage is TRBJ1-2; tentatively, D is TRBD1 (6 bases). The CDR3 is 13 amino acids. CDR1 and CDR2 from the germline V gene are SEHNR and FQNEAQ (reference sequence). Deletions cut 6 bases from V and 5 bases from J, with 13 bases between. The CDR3 region has the DNA TGTGCCAGCAGAAAACAGGGCCCATATGGCTACACCTTC. It yields the protein CASRKQGPYGYTF.

The V gene is TRBV30, the J gene TRBJ1-5, with D possibly TRBD1 on 5 matching bases. From germline, CDR1 is GTSNPN and CDR2 SVGIG (reference sequence). The length of the CDR3 is 15 residues. V lost 2 bases and J lost 2, with 13 bases in between. The CDR3 sequence: CAWSTGLKGNQPQHF. DNA for the CDR3: TGTGCCTGGAGTACGGGGCTTAAGGGCAATCAGCCCCAGCATTTT.

The V gene is TRBV6-1, the J gene TRBJ1-2, with TRBD1 matching 11 bases. Germline V gives CDR1 MNHNS, CDR2 SASEGT. This CDR3 region has 15 residues. The V and J ends lost 7 bases and 5 bases, in that order; junction bases with no gene match: 9. The CDR3 DNA sequence: TGTGCCAGCATGAGGACAGGGGGCGCGACGTATGGCTACACCTTC. It encodes CASMRTGGATYGYTF.

V is TRBV2 and J is TRBJ1-2; no clear D gene. The CDR3 has 14 amino acids. V lost 4 bases to trimming and J lost 5 bases, with 14 bases between them. Germline assignment: CDR1 SNHLY and CDR2 FYNNEI. The CDR3 sequence is CASSGEGLGYGYTF. CDR3 sequence (DNA): TGTGCCAGCAGTGGGGAGGGATTAGGTTATGGCTACACCTTC.

V and J are TRBV7-2 and TRBJ1-1, with 7 bases matching TRBD1. Losses at the gene ends were 1 base for V and 1 base for J; bases not matched to a gene: 6. Germline V gives CDR1 SGHTA, CDR2 FQGNSA. There are 16 residues in the CDR3. The CDR3 DNA reads as TGTGCCAGCAGCTTAGTAGGTCAGGGGGGGAACACTGAAGCTTTCTTT. It encodes CASSLVGQGGNTEAFF. Looking up the rest from reference TRBV7-2 and TRBJ1-1 gives the full variable domain: GAGVSQSPSNKVTEKGKDVELRCDPISGHTALYWYRQSLGQGLEFLIYFQGNSAPDKSGLPSDRFSAERTGGSVSTLTIQRTQQEDSAVYLCASSLVGQGGNTEAFFGQGTRLTVV.

This rearrangement joins TRBV7-9 to TRBJ2-3; TRBD2 agrees at 11 bases. Germline V lookup: CDR1 SEHNR, CDR2 FQNEAQ (reference sequence). The CDR3 contains 16 residues. Germline trimming cut 4 bases from V and 4 bases from J; bases unmatched to any gene: 7. The CDR3 protein is CASSSHGTSGPDTQYF. CDR3 bases: TGTGCCAGCAGCTCCCACGGGACTAGCGGTCCAGATACGCAGTATTTT.

This chain joins TRBV18 and TRBJ1-2; unclear D gene. Germline V lookup: CDR1 KGHSH, CDR2 LQKENI. The CDR3 length is 13 residues. The germline V and J ends were trimmed by 1 base and 4 bases, with 7 bases remaining between them. DNA for the CDR3: TGTGCCAGCTCACCACTGGAGGGCTATGGCTACACCTTC. Translating gives CASSPLEGYGYTF. The full variable domain, its missing parts supplied by reference TRBV18 and TRBJ1-2, is NAGVMQNPRHLVRRRGQEARLRCSPMKGHSHVYWYRQLPEEGLKFMVYLQKENIIDESGMPKERFSAEFPKEGPSILRIQQVVRGDSAAYFCASSPLEGYGYTFGSGTRLTVV.

This clone was seen just once. The gene calls are TRBV2 and TRBJ1-2, with D perhaps TRBD1 (5 bases). V lost 6 bases, J lost 2 bases, and 16 bases lay in between. Looked up from germline, CDR1 is SNHLY and CDR2 is FYNNEI. This CDR3 has 15 amino acids. CDR3 nucleotide sequence: TGTGCCAGCAGCTCCAGGGTGAAGTTCAACTATGGCTACACCTTC. It encodes CASSSRVKFNYGYTF.

This rearrangement joins TRBV28 to TRBJ2-5; 8 bases map to TRBD2. Trimming removed 2 bases from V and 5 bases from J; junction bases left unmatched: 7. This CDR3 is built from 15 residues. The germline V gene has CDR1 MDHEN and CDR2 SYDVKM. The CDR3 protein is CASSLPGGAMETQYF. CDR3 coding DNA: TGTGCCAGCAGTTTACCCGGGGGGGCAATGGAGACCCAGTACTTC. The full variable domain, with the rest looked up from reference TRBV28 and TRBJ2-5, is DVKVTQSSRYLVKRTGEKVFLECVQDMDHENMFWYRQDPGLGLRLIYFSYDVKMKEKGDIPEGYSVSREKKERFSLILESASTNQTSMYLCASSLPGGAMETQYFGPGTRLLVL.

This rearrangement joins TRBV5-3 to TRBJ2-5, with D possibly called TRBD1 or TRBD2 (6 bases each). TRBV5-3 is an ORF, and what it does is uncertain. The CDR3 covers 14 residues. The V gene lost 8 bases and the J gene lost 1 base, with 15 bases spanning the gap. The CDR3 region has the DNA TGTGCCAGCAAGGCGAGGGGGGCCCAAGAGACCCAGTACTTC. Protein product: CASKARGAQETQYF.

V gene TRBV7-3 combines with J gene TRBJ1-1; D is ambiguous. Germline loops: CDR1 SGHTA, CDR2 FQGTGA. This CDR3 comprises 14 residues. Trimming took off 7 bases at V and 0 bases at J, with 12 bases between the two ends. CDR3 nucleotide sequence: TGTGCCAGCACGGACGGTACCATGAACACTGAAGCTTTCTTT. This encodes CASTDGTMNTEAFF.

This chain joins TRBV27 and TRBJ1-2, with 8 bases fitting TRBD1. Germline CDR1 and CDR2: MNHEY and SMNVEV (reference sequence). The CDR3 consists of 14 residues. V trimming: 5 bases; J trimming: 2 bases; junction bases outside the gene matches: 4. The CDR3 coding sequence is TGTGCCAGCAGTACCGGACAGGGCAACTATGGCTACACCTTC. As protein: CASSTGQGNYGYTF.

This clone was counted only a few times. This sequence joins TRBV6-5 and TRBJ1-1, with 8 nucleotides matching TRBD1. The CDR3 totals 15 residues. V gave up 2 bases and J gave up 2 bases; unmatched junction bases: 4. Germline CDR1 and CDR2: MNHEY and SVGAGI. CDR3 sequence: CASSYPQGGNTEAFF. DNA for the CDR3: TGTGCCAGCAGTTACCCACAGGGGGGCAACACTGAAGCTTTCTTT.

This chain joins TRBV2 and TRBJ1-6; no clear D. The CDR3 runs 17 residues. Per the germline V gene, CDR1 is SNHLY and CDR2 is FYNNEI. Trimming cost V 6 bases and J 0 bases, with 15 bases left between them. The CDR3 coding sequence is TGTGCCAGCAGCTCCACTGGGATTCCCTCCTATAATTCACCCCTCCACTTT. This codes for CASSSTGIPSYNSPLHF. Full variable domain (missing parts from reference TRBV2 and TRBJ1-6): EPEVTQTPSHQVTQMGQEVILRCVPISNHLYFYWYRQILGQKVEFLVSFYNNEISEKSEIFDDQFSVERPDGSNFTLKIRSTKLEDSAMYFCASSSTGIPSYNSPLHFGNGTRLTVT.